This TCR beta chain was captured by sequencing in a study of blood T cell repertoires in COVID-19 (TCRdb year 2020). At the level of the whole study: The collaborator samples originated in the United States, Italy and Spain and spanned the acute and convalescent phases of COVID-19. Where HLA class I and class II types were available, the types were taken from metadata supplied by the sample provider, not from assay-based typing. A freely available public database, intended as a resource for researchers studying the immune response to SARS-CoV-2, is where the repertoires were released. The samples were drawn from the first 160 participants of the ongoing ImmuneRACE study and from 1,254 subjects provided by 6 global collaborators. The sample metadata nearly always contained a de-identified subject ID, COVID-19 status, age in years and sex. Deeply sampled blood TCRbeta repertoires from subjects exposed to, actively infected with, or recovered from COVID-19 were included in the dataset. The prospective study material was composed of cDNA or gDNA derived from T cells, B-cell-depleted T cells, or PBMCs.

The research as a whole found: The quantity of clinical and demographic metadata differed by source and by participant and was supplied without curation.

Participants in the prospective study were aged roughly 18 to 100 years, lived in more than 20 United States geographic areas, and enrolled through a virtual design. In the prospective study, participants were assigned to cohorts based on the clinical history participants reported in a screening survey and a study questionnaire. A participant counted as exposed if, within 2 weeks of entering the study, that participant had been in contact with someone who had a PCR-confirmed or clinician-diagnosed COVID-19 case. Mobile phlebotomists in the prospective study collected whole blood, serum and a nasopharyngeal or oropharyngeal swab from every participant. Additional blood draws and questionnaires over an approximately two-month period could optionally be provided by prospective study participants. Prospective study blood samples were shipped either frozen or at room temperature before DNA extraction.

On this clone: No cognate antigen has been identified for it. Per-nucleotide qualities are absent, and no much larger clonotype sits a single base away.

The immunoSEQ Assay, a bias-controlled multiplex PCR, was used to amplify TCRbeta CDR3 regions from genomic DNA. In the authors' own workflow: The number of nucleated cells in each sample was estimated from the amplification of reference gene primers within the assay. Sequence reads were collapsed and filtered to measure the absolute abundance of every unique TCRbeta CDR3 rearrangement. Productive Simpson clonality was computed per sample as the square root of Simpson's diversity index over productive rearrangements. TCRdb re-hosts the immuneACCESS table, in-frame sequences only. Its copies lack some clones; in the studies checked, an unresolved V gene accounts for under half of them, and the cause for the rest is not known. Clonal size and the V and J genes are those of that table, whereas D and trimming came from the DNA. The sample includes 200,000 or so clones, with 83% observed a single time. The leading ten clones occupy more than 4.5% of the sample.

The source material was PBMCs or T cells enriched from blood (not recorded which). This clonotype originated in a woman aged 50 to 60 who had been exposed to COVID-19.

The nucleotides read TGCGCCAGCAGTTACGGACAGGGGGCAACTAATGAAAAACTGTTTTTT. Translated, this gives CASSYGQGATNEKLFF. The chain couples TRBV5-1 to TRBJ1-4, with 10 bases matching TRBD1. The germline V gene supplies CDR1 SGHRS and CDR2 YFSETQ. From cysteine to phenylalanine, the CDR3 is 16 amino acids long. The retained sequence is limited to the CDR3, 48 bases, with the frame set at the first base. Trimming takes 5 bases off V and 0 bases off J; junction bases not matched to a gene: 4.